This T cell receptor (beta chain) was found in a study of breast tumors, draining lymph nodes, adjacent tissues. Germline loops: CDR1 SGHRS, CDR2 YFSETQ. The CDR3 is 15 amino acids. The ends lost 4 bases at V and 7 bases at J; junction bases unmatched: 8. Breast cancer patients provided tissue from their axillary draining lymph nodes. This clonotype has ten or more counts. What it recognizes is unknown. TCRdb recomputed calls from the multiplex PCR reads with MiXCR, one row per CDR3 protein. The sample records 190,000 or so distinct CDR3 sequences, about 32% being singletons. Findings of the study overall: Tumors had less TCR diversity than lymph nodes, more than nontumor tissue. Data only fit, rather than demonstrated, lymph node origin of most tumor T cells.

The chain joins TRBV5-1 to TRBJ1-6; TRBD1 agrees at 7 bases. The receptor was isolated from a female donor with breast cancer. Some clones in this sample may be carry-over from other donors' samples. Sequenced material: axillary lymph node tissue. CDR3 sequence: CASSPRPGQNSPLHF. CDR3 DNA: TGCGCCAGCAGCCCAAGGCCGGGACAGAATTCACCCCTCCACTTT.